The 13 T cell receptor beta chains in this list originate from one sample, sequenced in a study of glioma-infiltrating T cells. Using RNA template, CDR3s of TCR alpha and beta were amplified with iRepertoire arm-PCR. TCRdb reanalysed the multiplex PCR reads using MiXCR and keeps one entry per CDR3 protein. The sample includes 300,000 to 450,000 distinct CDR3 sequences, around 38% of them seen just once. The specimen was glioma tissue, nonneoplastic brain tissue, or PBMCs (not recorded which). The receptors were gathered from a human donor with low-grade glioma or glioblastoma, undergoing nonglioma brain surgery, or in good health (not recorded which).

Many counts were recorded for this clonotype. The chain recombines TRBV6-4 with TRBJ2-2; D gene uncertain. V lost 2 bases to trimming and J lost 6 bases, with 10 bases between them. The CDR3 has 14 amino acids. Per the germline V gene, CDR1 is MRHNA and CDR2 is SNTAGT. CDR3 DNA sequence: TGTGCCAGCAGTGACAGGGCCAGTTCCGGGGAGCTGTTTTTT. Its translation is CASSDRASSGELFF.

V gene TRBV2 combines with J gene TRBJ2-3; TRBD1 aligns across 8 bases. Germline V CDR1 and CDR2: SNHLY, FYNNEI. The CDR3 extends over 15 amino acids. Trimming removed 6 bases from V and 4 bases from J; junction bases left unmatched: 9. The CDR3: CASRARGLFADTQYF. CDR3 in DNA: TGTGCCAGCAGAGCCAGGGGGCTATTTGCAGATACGCAGTATTTT. Full variable domain (outside the CDR3, taken from reference TRBV2 and TRBJ2-3): EPEVTQTPSHQVTQMGQEVILRCVPISNHLYFYWYRQILGQKVEFLVSFYNNEISEKSEIFDDQFSVERPDGSNFTLKIRSTKLEDSAMYFCASRARGLFADTQYFGPGTRLTVL.

The chain has TRBV7-2 and TRBJ2-3; TRBD1 matches 8 bases. The CDR3 has 17 amino acids. Germline V lookup: CDR1 SGHTA, CDR2 FQGNSA. The V and J ends lost 8 bases and 3 bases, in that order; junction bases with no gene match: 16. DNA of the CDR3: TGTGCCAGCCAAGGAGGGGCAGGACAGGGTAGGACAGATACGCAGTATTTT. Protein product: CASQGGAGQGRTDTQYF.

As concerns this clonotype: The junction differs from germline at one of its ends, possibly a read error. The chain carries TRBV7-9 and TRBJ2-7; D is undetermined. The CDR3 runs to 15 residues. The V gene's germline CDR1 is SEHNR and CDR2 FQNEAQ (reference sequence). The CDR3 DNA sequence: TGTGCCAGCAGCCCGATGGGCCCGACGTACGGCGAGCGGTACTTC. Protein: CASSPMGPTYGERYF.

Concerning this clonotype: The junction departs from germline at one end; a sequencing error may be responsible. The rearrangement joins TRBV6-6 to TRBJ1-1; D uncertain. The CDR3 is 13 residues long. In germline, CDR1 is MNHNY, CDR2 SVGAGI (reference sequence). The CDR3 protein is CASSYVAYDEALF. The CDR3 DNA reads TGTGCCAGCAGTTACGTCGCGTACGATGAAGCTCTCTTT.

The chain joins TRBV6-6 to TRBJ2-7, with D perhaps matching TRBD1 (6 bases). CDR1 MNHNY and CDR2 SVGAGI come from the germline V gene (reference sequence). With 2 bases removed from V and 7 bases from J, the gap between germline ends came to 18 bases. This CDR3 comprises 15 residues. The CDR3 bases are TGTGCCAGCAGTTACGCAACCTATGGACAGACGGAGCAGTACTTC. Translation gives CASSYATYGQTEQYF.

This sequence joins TRBV28 and TRBJ2-7; the match to TRBD2 covers 10 bases. Germline CDR1 reads MDHEN; CDR2 reads SYDVKM. Unmatched junction bases numbered 7, after V lost 5 bases and J lost 6 bases. The CDR3 has 14 amino acids. CDR3 nucleotide sequence: TGTGCCAGCAGTACCTCTAGCGGGAGATCCGAGCAGTACTTC. This sequence encodes CASSTSSGRSEQYF.

Remarks on this clonotype: Being one base from a much bigger clone, this may be a read error. The chain combines TRBV6-2 or TRBV6-3 with TRBJ1-5; a weak D match, TRBD1 (5 bases). The CDR3 spans 15 residues. Germline V CDR1 and CDR2: MNHEY, SVGEGT. Trimming took off 5 bases at V and 9 bases at J, with 20 bases between the two ends. Here the CDR3 DNA reads TGTGCCAGCAGTACTGGCGCAGGGTCCGTGGGGCCCCAGCATTTT. This translates into CASSTGAGSVGPQHF.

The sample holds one count of this clonotype. The chain recombines TRBV12-3 or TRBV12-4 with TRBJ2-3; D might be TRBD1 (7 bases). The CDR3 spans 21 residues. Trimming took off 5 bases at V and 3 bases at J, with 33 bases between the two ends. The DNA of the CDR3 is TGTGCCAGCAGTCCGCACCAAGAGGTACTACAGGAGCCAGGGGGGACAGATACGCAGTATTTT. Translation gives CASSPHQEVLQEPGGTDTQYF.

This chain uses TRBV20-1 with TRBJ1-1; the D is unclear. The CDR3 is 13 amino acids. CDR1 DFQATT and CDR2 SNEGSKA come from the germline V gene (reference sequence). Between the trimmed V and J ends, which lost 1 base and 4 bases, there was a span of 10 bases. The CDR3 spells CSARGGMSTEAFF. As DNA, the CDR3 is TGCAGTGCTAGAGGCGGAATGAGCACTGAAGCTTTCTTT.

About this clonotype: With a much larger clone just one base away, this may be a read error. V usage is TRBV20-1 and J usage is TRBJ2-1; no firm D call. V gave up 0 bases and J gave up 0 bases, with 6 bases separating them. CDR3 length: 14 residues. Germline V gene data show CDR1 as DFQATT and CDR2 as SNEGSKA (reference sequence). The CDR3: CSARESGSYNEQFF. DNA of the CDR3: TGCAGTGCTAGAGAATCGGGCTCCTACAATGAGCAGTTCTTC.

This clonotype occurred many times. CDR3 protein: CASIRVGLNTEAFF. The CDR3 DNA sequence: TGTGCCAGCATTCGGGTAGGGTTGAACACTGAAGCTTTCTTT. This chain uses TRBV7-9 with TRBJ1-1; no clear D. Germline CDR1 is SEHNR and CDR2 is FQNEAQ (reference sequence). Trimming took 7 bases from V and 0 from J, leaving 12 bases between them. This CDR3 is 14 amino acids long.

As for this clonotype: The junction differs from germline at one of its ends, possibly a read error. CDR3 nucleotide sequence: TGCGCCAGCAGCCAAGAGGTTGGCACCGGGGAGCTGCCTTTT. It specifies CASSQEVGTGELPF. This chain connects TRBV5-4 to TRBJ2-2; D possibly corresponds to TRBD2 (5 bases). CDR1 SGHNT and CDR2 YYREEE come from the germline V gene (reference sequence). This CDR3 has 14 residues.